Following are 8 T cell receptor beta chains from one sample sequenced in a study of OX40 agonist ivuxolimab in advanced cancers. Only in-frame clones appear in the TCRdb table, and some are missing; sequencing was by immunoSEQ multiplex PCR. The data hold some 80,000 clones, with approximately 90% observed a single time. The sample was CD4+ or CD8+ T cells sorted from blood, taken in a trial of the OX40 agonist ivuxolimab. These receptors were taken from an adult with an advanced solid tumor such as melanoma, head and neck, liver or kidney cancer.

This clone was detected only a few times. The rearrangement links TRBV5-1 to TRBJ1-2, with D uncertain. The germline V gene has CDR1 SGHRS and CDR2 YFSETQ. The CDR3 contains 14 residues. V lost 0 bases and J lost 5, with 11 bases in between. CDR3 residues: CASSLGGNSYGYTF. CDR3 DNA: TGCGCCAGCAGCTTGGGCGGTAACAGTTATGGCTACACCTTC.

V usage is TRBV6-6 and J usage is TRBJ1-3; 7 nucleotides agree with TRBD1. The CDR3 has 15 residues. Germline CDR1 and CDR2: MNHNY and SVGAGI (reference sequence). Trimming cost V 0 bases and J 4 bases; bases outside gene matches: 3. The CDR3 here is CASSYSPGGGNTIYF. Written as DNA, the CDR3 is TGTGCCAGCAGTTACTCGCCAGGGGGAGGAAACACCATATATTTT.

The genes are TRBV9 and TRBJ2-7, with 8 positions matching TRBD2. Trimming removed 1 base from V and 2 bases from J; junction bases left unmatched: 8. The germline V gene has CDR1 SGDLS and CDR2 YYNGEE. The CDR3 sequence is 16 residues long. CDR3 loop: CASSVYPTSGPYEQYF. CDR3 sequence (DNA): TGTGCCAGCAGCGTATACCCTACTAGCGGACCCTACGAGCAGTACTTC. Full variable domain (remainder filled in from reference TRBV9 and TRBJ2-7): DSGVTQTPKHLITATGQRVTLRCSPRSGDLSVYWYQQSLDQGLQFLIQYYNGEERAKGNILERFSAQQFPDLHSELNLSSLELGDSALYFCASSVYPTSGPYEQYFGPGTRLTVT.

The V gene is TRBV7-2, the J gene TRBJ1-5; TRBD1 matches 8 bases. Germline V gene data show CDR1 as SGHTA and CDR2 as FQGNSA. The CDR3 is 14 amino acids. With V trimmed by 4 bases and J by 5 bases, 4 bases remained unmatched. CDR3 sequence reads: CASSSPGGHQPQHF. The CDR3 nucleotides are TGTGCCAGCAGCTCCCCAGGGGGCCATCAGCCCCAGCATTTT.

In DNA, the CDR3 is TGTGCCAGCAGCTTACTTTGGGACAGTACCTACGAGCAGTACTTC. Translation gives CASSLLWDSTYEQYF. This sequence joins TRBV7-9 and TRBJ2-7, with 7 bases fitting TRBD1. V lost 2 bases and J lost 2; bases outside the gene matches: 6. The CDR3 totals 15 residues. CDR1 and CDR2 from the germline V gene are SEHNR and FQNEAQ (reference sequence).

J is TRBJ2-1 and V is TRBV15, with TRBD2 matching over 9 bases. Germline CDR1 LNHNV, CDR2 YYDKDF (reference sequence). The CDR3 contains 14 residues. V lost 2 bases, J lost 8 bases, and 4 bases stayed unmatched. CDR3 sequence reads: CATSRLAGHDEQFF. DNA for the CDR3: TGTGCCACCAGCAGACTAGCGGGACACGATGAGCAGTTCTTC.

The chain is built from TRBV9 and TRBJ2-2; 9 bases line up with TRBD2. V lost 2 bases, J lost 3 bases, and 2 bases stayed unmatched. This CDR3 spans 15 amino acids. The germline CDR1 and CDR2 sequences are SGDLS and YYNGEE. CDR3 region: CASSVSGSYTGELFF. In DNA form, the CDR3 reads TGTGCCAGCAGCGTTAGCGGGAGTTACACCGGGGAGCTGTTTTTT.

The rearrangement uses TRBV30 and TRBJ1-1; tentatively, D is TRBD1 (5 bases). V was trimmed by 1 base and J by 11 bases, leaving 23 bases between them. The CDR3 totals 15 residues. Germline lookup yields CDR1 GTSNPN and CDR2 SVGIG (reference sequence). The CDR3 region has the DNA TGTGCCTGGAGTGCGGCGGGGGGTCGGTTTGTAATGGCTTTCTTT. This codes for CAWSAAGGRFVMAFF.